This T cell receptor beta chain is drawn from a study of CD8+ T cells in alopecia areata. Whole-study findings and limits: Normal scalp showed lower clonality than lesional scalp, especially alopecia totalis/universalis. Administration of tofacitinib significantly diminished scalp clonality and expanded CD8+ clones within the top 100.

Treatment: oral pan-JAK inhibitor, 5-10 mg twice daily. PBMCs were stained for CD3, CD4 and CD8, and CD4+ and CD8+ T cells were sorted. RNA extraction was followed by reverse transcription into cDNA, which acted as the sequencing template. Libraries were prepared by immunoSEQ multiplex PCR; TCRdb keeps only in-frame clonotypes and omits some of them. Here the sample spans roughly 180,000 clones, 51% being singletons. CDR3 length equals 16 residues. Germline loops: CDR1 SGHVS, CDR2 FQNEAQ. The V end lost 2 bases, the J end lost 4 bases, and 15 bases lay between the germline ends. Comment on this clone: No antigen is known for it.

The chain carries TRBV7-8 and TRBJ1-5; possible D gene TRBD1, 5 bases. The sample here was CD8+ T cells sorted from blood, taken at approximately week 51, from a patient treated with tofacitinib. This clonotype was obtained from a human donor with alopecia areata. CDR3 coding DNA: TGTGCCAGCAGCTTATCCAGTTCAGGGCCAAATCAGCCCCAGCATTTT. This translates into CASSLSSSGPNQPQHF.